This T cell receptor beta chain was sequenced in a study of shared clonotypes between healthy human individuals. Study-wide context: Donors had three CD4 naive, three CD4 memory, two CD8 naive and one CD8 memory plate apiece.

Trimming cost V 10 bases and J 3 bases; bases outside gene matches: 9. There are 14 residues in the CDR3. Per the germline V gene, CDR1 is SNHLY and CDR2 is FYNNEI. Each PCR replicate from the sorted subsets contained approximately 0.2 ug DNA, which is about 30,000 T cell genomes. TCRdb's table, derived via immunoSEQ multiplex PCR, lists solely in-frame clones and lacks some. The data hold about 1,500,000 clones, with 96% observed a single time. The donor cohort consisted entirely of Caucasian adults residing in Nashville, Tennessee. The clonotype was recovered from a man aged 25-40 years in good health. The sequencing sample was made of naive CD4+ T cells sorted from blood. Sample subset: CD45RA+ positively selected. The rearrangement links TRBV2 to TRBJ2-7, with 10 bases matching TRBD1. The DNA of the CDR3 is TGTGCCAACTCCCTGGACAGGGGGGACTACGAGCAGTACTTC. Protein sequence: CANSLDRGDYEQYF. The whole variable domain, filled in from reference TRBV2 and TRBJ2-7, reads EPEVTQTPSHQVTQMGQEVILRCVPISNHLYFYWYRQILGQKVEFLVSFYNNEISEKSEIFDDQFSVERPDGSNFTLKIRSTKLEDSAMYFCANSLDRGDYEQYFGPGTRLTVT.